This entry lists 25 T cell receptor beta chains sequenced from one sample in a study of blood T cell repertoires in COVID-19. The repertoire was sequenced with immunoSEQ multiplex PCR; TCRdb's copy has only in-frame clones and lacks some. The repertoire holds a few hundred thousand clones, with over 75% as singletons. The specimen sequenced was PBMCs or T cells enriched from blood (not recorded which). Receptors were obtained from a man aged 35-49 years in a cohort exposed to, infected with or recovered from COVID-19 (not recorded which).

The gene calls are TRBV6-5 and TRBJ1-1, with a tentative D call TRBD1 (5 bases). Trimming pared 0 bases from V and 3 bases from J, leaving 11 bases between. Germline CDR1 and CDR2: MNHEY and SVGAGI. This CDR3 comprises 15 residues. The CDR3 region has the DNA TGTGCCAGCAGTTACTCCACAGGCCCGGACACTGAAGCTTTCTTT. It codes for CASSYSTGPDTEAFF.

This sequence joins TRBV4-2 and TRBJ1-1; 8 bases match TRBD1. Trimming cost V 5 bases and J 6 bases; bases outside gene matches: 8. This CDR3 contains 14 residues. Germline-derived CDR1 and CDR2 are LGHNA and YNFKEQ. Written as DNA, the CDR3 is TGTGCCAGCAGCAACCGACAGGGGTCCGCTGAAGCTTTCTTT. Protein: CASSNRQGSAEAFF.

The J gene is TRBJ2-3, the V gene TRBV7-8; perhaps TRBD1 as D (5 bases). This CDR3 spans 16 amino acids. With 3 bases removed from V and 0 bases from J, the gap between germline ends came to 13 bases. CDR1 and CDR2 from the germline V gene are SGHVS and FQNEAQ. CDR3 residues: CASSFMGRPSTDTQYF. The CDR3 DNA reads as TGTGCCAGCAGCTTTATGGGGCGACCTAGCACAGATACGCAGTATTTT.

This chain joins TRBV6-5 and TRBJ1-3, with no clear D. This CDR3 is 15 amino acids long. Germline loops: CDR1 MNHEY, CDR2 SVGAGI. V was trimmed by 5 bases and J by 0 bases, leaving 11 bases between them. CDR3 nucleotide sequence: TGTGCCAGCAGTCCCATGTCATCCTCTGGAAACACCATATATTTT. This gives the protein CASSPMSSSGNTIYF.

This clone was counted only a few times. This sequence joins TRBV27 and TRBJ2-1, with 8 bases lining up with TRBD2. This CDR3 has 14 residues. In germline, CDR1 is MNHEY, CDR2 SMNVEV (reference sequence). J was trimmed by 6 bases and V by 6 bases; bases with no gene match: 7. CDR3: CASRTGLAFNEQFF. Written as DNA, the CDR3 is TGTGCCAGCAGAACCGGACTAGCCTTCAATGAGCAGTTCTTC.

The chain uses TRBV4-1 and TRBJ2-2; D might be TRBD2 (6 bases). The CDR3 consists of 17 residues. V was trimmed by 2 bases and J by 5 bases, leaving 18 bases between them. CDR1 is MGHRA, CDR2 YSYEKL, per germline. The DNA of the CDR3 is TGCGCCAGCAGCCAACCGGGTACGGGAGTAGGGACCGGGGAGCTGTTTTTT. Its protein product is CASSQPGTGVGTGELFF.

The CDR3 nucleotides are TGTGCCAGCAGCTTAGGTAGTGGTCTAGCGGGATATGAGCAGTTCTTC. Translating gives CASSLGSGLAGYEQFF. The chain uses TRBV11-2 and TRBJ2-1; TRBD2 matches 9 bases. CDR3 length: 16 amino acids. Germline values: CDR1 SGHAT, CDR2 FQNNGV. Germline trimming cut 1 base from V and 8 bases from J; bases unmatched to any gene: 9. Based on the CDR3 plus reference TRBV11-2 and TRBJ2-1, the full variable domain is EAGVAQSPRYKIIEKRQSVAFWCNPISGHATLYWYQQILGQGPKLLIQFQNNGVVDDSQLPKDRFSAERLKGVDSTLKIQPAKLEDSAVYLCASSLGSGLAGYEQFFGPGTRLTVL.

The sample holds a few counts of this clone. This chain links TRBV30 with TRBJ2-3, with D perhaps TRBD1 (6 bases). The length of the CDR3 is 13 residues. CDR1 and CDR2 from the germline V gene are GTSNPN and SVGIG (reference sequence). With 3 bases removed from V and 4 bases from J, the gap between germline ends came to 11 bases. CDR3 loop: CAWRPKGADTQYF. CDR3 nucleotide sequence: TGTGCCTGGAGACCCAAGGGGGCAGATACGCAGTATTTT.

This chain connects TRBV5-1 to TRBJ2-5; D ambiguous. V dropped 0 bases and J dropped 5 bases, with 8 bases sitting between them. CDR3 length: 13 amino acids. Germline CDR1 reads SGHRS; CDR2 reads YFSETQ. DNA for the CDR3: TGCGCCAGCAGCTTGGATTGTATCGAGACCCAGTACTTC. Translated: CASSLDCIETQYF.

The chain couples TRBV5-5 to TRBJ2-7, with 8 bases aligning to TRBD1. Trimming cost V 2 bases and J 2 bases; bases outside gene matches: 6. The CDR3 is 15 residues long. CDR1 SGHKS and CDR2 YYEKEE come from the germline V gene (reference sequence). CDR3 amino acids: CASSFHPGQAYEQYF. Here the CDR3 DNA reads TGTGCCAGCAGCTTTCATCCGGGACAGGCCTACGAGCAGTACTTC.

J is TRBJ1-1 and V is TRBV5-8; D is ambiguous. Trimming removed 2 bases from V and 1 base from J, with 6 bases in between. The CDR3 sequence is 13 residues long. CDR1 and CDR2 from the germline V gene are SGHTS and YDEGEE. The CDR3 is CASSLLSNTEAFF. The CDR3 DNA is TGTGCCAGCAGCTTACTATCGAACACTGAAGCTTTCTTT. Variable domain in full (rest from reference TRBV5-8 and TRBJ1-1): EAGVTQSPTHLIKTRGQQATLRCSPISGHTSVYWYQQALGLGLQFLLWYDEGEERNRGNFPPRFSGRQFPNYSSELNVNALELEDSALYLCASSLLSNTEAFFGQGTRLTVV.

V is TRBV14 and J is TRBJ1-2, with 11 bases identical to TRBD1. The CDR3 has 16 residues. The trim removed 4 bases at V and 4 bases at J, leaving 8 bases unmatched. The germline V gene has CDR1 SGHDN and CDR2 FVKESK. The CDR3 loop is CASSPNFGQGAYGYTF. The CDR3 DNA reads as TGTGCCAGCAGCCCGAATTTTGGACAGGGGGCCTATGGCTACACCTTC.

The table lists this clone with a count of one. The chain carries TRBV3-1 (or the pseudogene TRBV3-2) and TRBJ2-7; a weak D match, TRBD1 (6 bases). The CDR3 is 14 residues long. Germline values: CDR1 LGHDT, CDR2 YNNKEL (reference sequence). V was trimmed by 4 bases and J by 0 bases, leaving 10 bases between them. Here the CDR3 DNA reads TGTGCCAGCAGCCGACAGGCAAGCTCCTACGAGCAGTACTTC. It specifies CASSRQASSYEQYF.

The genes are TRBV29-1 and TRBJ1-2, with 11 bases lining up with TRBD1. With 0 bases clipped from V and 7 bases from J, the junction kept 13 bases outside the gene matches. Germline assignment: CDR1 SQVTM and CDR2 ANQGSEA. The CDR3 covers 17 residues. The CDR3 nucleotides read TGCAGCGTTGAAGACTTGGGACAGGGGGGATCACTGAGTGGCTACACCTTC. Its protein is CSVEDLGQGGSLSGYTF.

The chain's CDR3 is CASQTGSNTGELFF. CDR3 in DNA: TGTGCCAGCCAAACCGGGTCCAACACCGGGGAGCTGTTTTTT. The V and J genes are TRBV19 and TRBJ2-2; D remains unclear. Trimming took 9 bases from V and 2 from J, leaving 13 bases between them. This CDR3 region has 14 residues. From germline, CDR1 is LNHDA and CDR2 SQIVND (reference sequence). Looking up the rest from reference TRBV19 and TRBJ2-2 gives the full variable domain: DGGITQSPKYLFRKEGQNVTLSCEQNLNHDAMYWYRQDPGQGLRLIYYSQIVNDFQKGDIAEGYSVSREKKESFPLTVTSAQKNPTAFYLCASQTGSNTGELFFGEGSRLTVL.

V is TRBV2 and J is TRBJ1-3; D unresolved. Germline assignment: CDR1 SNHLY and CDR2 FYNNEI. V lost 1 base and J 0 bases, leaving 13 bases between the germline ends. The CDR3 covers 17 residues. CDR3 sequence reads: CASSEGSGLTSGNTIYF. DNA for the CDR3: TGTGCCAGCAGTGAAGGCTCGGGGTTAACCTCTGGAAACACCATATATTTT. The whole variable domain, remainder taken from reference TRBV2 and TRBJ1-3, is EPEVTQTPSHQVTQMGQEVILRCVPISNHLYFYWYRQILGQKVEFLVSFYNNEISEKSEIFDDQFSVERPDGSNFTLKIRSTKLEDSAMYFCASSEGSGLTSGNTIYFGEGSWLTVV.

DNA for the CDR3: TGTGCCAGCAGTGAGTCAGGGGTCCAGAATACGCAGTATTTT. Translating it yields CASSESGVQNTQYF. The genes are TRBV6-1 and TRBJ2-3; D is possibly TRBD1 (6 bases). Germline V gene data show CDR1 as MNHNS and CDR2 as SASEGT. CDR3 length: 14 residues. Trimming took 3 bases from V and 7 from J, leaving 14 bases between them.

The CDR3 DNA reads TGTGCCAGCAGTTACTCGTCCCTTAATCAGCCCCAGCATTTT. Encoded protein: CASSYSSLNQPQHF. This chain links TRBV6-6 with TRBJ1-5; the D is unclear. This CDR3 region has 14 residues. The germline CDR1 and CDR2 sequences are MNHNY and SVGAGI (reference sequence). V lost 0 bases and J lost 4, with 7 bases in between.

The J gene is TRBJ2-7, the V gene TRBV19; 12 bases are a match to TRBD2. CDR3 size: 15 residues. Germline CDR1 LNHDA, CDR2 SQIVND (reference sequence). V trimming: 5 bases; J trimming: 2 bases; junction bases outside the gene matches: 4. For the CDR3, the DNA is TGTGCCAGTAGTCTGGCTAGCGGGAGGGCCTACGAGCAGTACTTC. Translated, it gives CASSLASGRAYEQYF.

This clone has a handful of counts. The CDR3 here is CASSSVSQDYGYTF. The CDR3 DNA reads as TGTGCCAGCAGTTCAGTTTCACAGGACTATGGCTACACCTTC. The chain combines TRBV28 with TRBJ1-2; D is perhaps TRBD1 (5 bases). The germline CDR1 and CDR2 sequences are MDHEN and SYDVKM. The CDR3 is made up of 14 amino acids. Trimming stripped 4 bases from V and 3 bases from J, with 12 bases between.

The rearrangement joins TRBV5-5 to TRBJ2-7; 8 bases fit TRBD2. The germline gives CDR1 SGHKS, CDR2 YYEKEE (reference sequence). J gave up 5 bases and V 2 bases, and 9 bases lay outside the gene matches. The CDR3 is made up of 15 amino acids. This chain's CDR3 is CASSFQRERIHEQYF. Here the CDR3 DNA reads TGTGCCAGCAGCTTCCAGCGGGAGCGTATACACGAGCAGTACTTC.

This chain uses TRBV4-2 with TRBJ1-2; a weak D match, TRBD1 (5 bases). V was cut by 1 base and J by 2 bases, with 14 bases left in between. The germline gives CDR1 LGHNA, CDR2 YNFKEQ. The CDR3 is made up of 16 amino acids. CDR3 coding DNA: TGTGCCAGCAGCCAAGTCACGTCCAGGGCCAACTATGGCTACACCTTC. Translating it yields CASSQVTSRANYGYTF.

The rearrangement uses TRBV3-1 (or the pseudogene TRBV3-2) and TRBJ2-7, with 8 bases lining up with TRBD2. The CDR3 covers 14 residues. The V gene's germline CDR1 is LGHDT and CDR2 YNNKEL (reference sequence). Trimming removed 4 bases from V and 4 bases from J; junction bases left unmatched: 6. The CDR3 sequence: CASSRGTRVYEQYF. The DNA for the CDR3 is TGTGCCAGCAGCCGTGGGACTAGAGTGTACGAGCAGTACTTC.

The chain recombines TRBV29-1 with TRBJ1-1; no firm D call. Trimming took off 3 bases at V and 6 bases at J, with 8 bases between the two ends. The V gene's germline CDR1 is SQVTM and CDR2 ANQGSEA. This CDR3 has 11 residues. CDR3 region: CSVDSQSEAFF. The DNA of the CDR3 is TGCAGCGTTGATTCGCAGTCTGAAGCTTTCTTT.

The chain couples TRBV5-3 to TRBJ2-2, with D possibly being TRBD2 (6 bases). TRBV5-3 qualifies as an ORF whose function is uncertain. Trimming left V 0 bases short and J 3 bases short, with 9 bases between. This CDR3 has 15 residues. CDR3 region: CARSLAGLHTGELFF. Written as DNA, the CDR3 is TGTGCCAGAAGCTTGGCGGGACTTCACACCGGGGAGCTGTTTTTT.